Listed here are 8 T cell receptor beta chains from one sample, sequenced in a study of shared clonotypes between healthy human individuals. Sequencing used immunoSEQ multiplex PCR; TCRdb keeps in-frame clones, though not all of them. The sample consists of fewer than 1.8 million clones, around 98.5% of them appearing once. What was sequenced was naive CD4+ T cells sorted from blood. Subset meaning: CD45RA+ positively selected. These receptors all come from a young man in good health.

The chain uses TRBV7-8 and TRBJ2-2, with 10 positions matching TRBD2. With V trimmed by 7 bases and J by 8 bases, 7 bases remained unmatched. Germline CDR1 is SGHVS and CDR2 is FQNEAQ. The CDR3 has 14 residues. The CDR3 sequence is CASTQREGRGELFF. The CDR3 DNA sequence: TGTGCCAGCACCCAGCGGGAGGGCCGGGGGGAGCTGTTTTTT.

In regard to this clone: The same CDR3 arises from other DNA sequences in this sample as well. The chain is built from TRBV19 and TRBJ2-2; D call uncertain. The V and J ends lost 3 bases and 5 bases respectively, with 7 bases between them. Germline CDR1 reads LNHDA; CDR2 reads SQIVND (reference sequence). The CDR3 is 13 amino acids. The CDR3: CASSMGGTGELFF. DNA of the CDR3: TGTGCCAGTAGTATGGGCGGAACCGGGGAGCTGTTTTTT. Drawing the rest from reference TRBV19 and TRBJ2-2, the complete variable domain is DGGITQSPKYLFRKEGQNVTLSCEQNLNHDAMYWYRQDPGQGLRLIYYSQIVNDFQKGDIAEGYSVSREKKESFPLTVTSAQKNPTAFYLCASSMGGTGELFFGEGSRLTVL.

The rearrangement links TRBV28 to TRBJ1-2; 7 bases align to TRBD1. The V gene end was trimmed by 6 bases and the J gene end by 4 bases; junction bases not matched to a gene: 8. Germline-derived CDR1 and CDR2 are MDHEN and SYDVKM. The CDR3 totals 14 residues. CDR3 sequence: CASRKGALFYGYTF. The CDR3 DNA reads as TGTGCCAGCAGAAAGGGGGCTCTTTTCTATGGCTACACCTTC.

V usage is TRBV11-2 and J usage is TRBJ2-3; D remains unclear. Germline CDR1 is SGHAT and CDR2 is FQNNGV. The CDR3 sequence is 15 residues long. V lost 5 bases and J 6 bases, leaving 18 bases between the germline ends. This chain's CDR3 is CASSPTAYLADTQYF. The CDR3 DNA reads TGTGCCAGCAGCCCGACGGCTTATCTGGCGGATACGCAGTATTTT. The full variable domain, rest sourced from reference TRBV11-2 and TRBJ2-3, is EAGVAQSPRYKIIEKRQSVAFWCNPISGHATLYWYQQILGQGPKLLIQFQNNGVVDDSQLPKDRFSAERLKGVDSTLKIQPAKLEDSAVYLCASSPTAYLADTQYFGPGTRLTVL.

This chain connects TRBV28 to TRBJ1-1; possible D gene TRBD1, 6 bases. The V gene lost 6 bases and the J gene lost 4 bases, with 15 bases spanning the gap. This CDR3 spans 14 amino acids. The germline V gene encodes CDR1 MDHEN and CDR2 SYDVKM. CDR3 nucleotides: TGTGCCAGCAGCCCGAAAACAGGGCTCACTGAAGCTTTCTTT. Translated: CASSPKTGLTEAFF.

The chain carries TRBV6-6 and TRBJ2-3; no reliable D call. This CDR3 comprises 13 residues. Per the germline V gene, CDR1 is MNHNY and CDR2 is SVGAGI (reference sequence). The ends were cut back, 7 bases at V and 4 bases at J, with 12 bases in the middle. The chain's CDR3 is CASTLTGPDTQYF. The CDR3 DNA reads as TGTGCCAGCACTTTAACGGGTCCAGATACGCAGTATTTT.

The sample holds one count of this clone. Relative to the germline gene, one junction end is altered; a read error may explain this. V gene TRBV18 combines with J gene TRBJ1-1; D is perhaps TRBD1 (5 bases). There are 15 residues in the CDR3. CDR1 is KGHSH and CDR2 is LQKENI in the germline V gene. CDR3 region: CASSPAAGMKTEAFF. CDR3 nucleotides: TGTGCCAGCTCACCAGCGGCAGGGATGAAAACTGAAGCTTTCTTT.

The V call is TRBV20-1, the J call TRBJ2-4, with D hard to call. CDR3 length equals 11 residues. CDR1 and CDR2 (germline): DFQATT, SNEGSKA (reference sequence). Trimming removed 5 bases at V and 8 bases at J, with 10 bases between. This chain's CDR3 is CSARVGDIQYF. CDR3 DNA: TGCAGTGCTCGTGTTGGAGACATTCAGTACTTC.